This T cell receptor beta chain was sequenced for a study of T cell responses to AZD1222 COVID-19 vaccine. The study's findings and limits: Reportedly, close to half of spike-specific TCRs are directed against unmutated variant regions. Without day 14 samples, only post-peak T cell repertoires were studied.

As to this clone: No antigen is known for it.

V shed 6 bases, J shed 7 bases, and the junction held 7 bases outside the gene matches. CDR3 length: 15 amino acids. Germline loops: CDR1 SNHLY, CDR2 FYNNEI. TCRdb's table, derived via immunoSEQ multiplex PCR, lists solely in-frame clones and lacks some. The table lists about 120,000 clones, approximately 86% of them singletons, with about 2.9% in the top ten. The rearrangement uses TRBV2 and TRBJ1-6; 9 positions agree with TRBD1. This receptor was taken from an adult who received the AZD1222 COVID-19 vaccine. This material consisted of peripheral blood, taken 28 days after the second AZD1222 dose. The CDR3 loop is CASSGPGTGNSPLHF. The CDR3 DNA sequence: TGTGCCAGCAGCGGTCCCGGGACAGGGAATTCACCCCTCCACTTT.